The rows below give T cell receptor beta chains drawn from one sample of a study of T cell clonotyping in hematopoietic cell transplantation. This table comes from immunoSEQ multiplex PCR, and its TCRdb copy is limited to in-frame clones, with some not included. The data show tens of thousands of clones, 70% to 90% seen once. Sample: peripheral blood mononuclear cells, taken before stem cell transplant. The receptor set was obtained from a man between 60 and 70 years old with biphenotypic leukemia. Some clones in this sample may be carry-over from other donors' samples. CDR3s include the opening cysteine and the closing phenylalanine or tryptophan. D genes are given only for firm matches. Size values are once, few and many counts, or a class for expanded clones, and some rows have none.

d_call | j_call | v_call | clone_size | cdr3_aa | cdr3_nt
- | TRBJ1-3 | TRBV15 | - | CATSRGRGTFSGNTIYF | TGTGCCACCAGCAGAGGGCGAGGGACCTTCTCTGGAAACACCATATATTTT
- | TRBJ2-2 | TRBV30 | - | CAWTQSRSGELFF | TGTGCCTGGACACAATCCCGTTCCGGGGAGCTGTTTTTT
- | TRBJ1-2 | TRBV28 | - | CASSPSEDPYGYTF | TGTGCCAGCAGTCCTTCGGAAGACCCCTATGGCTACACCTTC
- | TRBJ2-7 | TRBV28 | once | CASSDIYEQYF | TGTGCCAGCAGTGACATCTACGAGCAGTACTTC
- | TRBJ1-2 | TRBV9 | - | CASSGEGQGPADGYTF | TGTGCCAGCAGCGGGGAGGGGCAGGGACCGGCGGATGGCTACACCTTC
- | TRBJ1-5 | TRBV19 | - | CASSDSHSNQPQHF | TGTGCCAGTAGTGATTCTCATAGCAATCAGCCCCAGCATTTT
- | TRBJ2-7 | TRBV19 | - | CASSSPYEQYF | TGTGCCAGTAGTTCGCCCTACGAGCAGTACTTC
- | TRBJ1-2 | TRBV5-4 | - | CASSLQGSNYGYTF | TGTGCCAGCAGCTTGCAGGGTTCTAACTATGGCTACACCTTC
- | TRBJ2-5 | TRBV7-9 | few | CASSSGESAQYF | TGTGCCAGCAGCTCCGGTGAGAGTGCCCAGTACTTC
TRBD2 | TRBJ2-7 | TRBV10-1 | - | CASSYTSGSYEQYF | TGCGCCAGCAGTTACACTAGCGGATCCTACGAGCAGTACTTC
TRBD1 | TRBJ1-2 | TRBV30 | - | CAWNDLLARQGGGYTF | TGTGCCTGGAACGACCTCCTAGCACGACAGGGCGGCGGCTACACCTTC
TRBD1 | TRBJ1-1 | TRBV19 | - | CAMHDRANTEAFF | TGTGCCATGCATGACAGGGCGAACACTGAAGCTTTCTTT
- | TRBJ1-2 | TRBV29-1 | - | CSVEVIRYKNLKGYTF | TGCAGCGTTGAGGTTATCCGATACAAGAACCTCAAGGGCTACACCTTC
TRBD2 | TRBJ2-5 | TRBV7-2 | - | CASSRREGETQYF | TGTGCCAGCAGTAGACGGGAGGGAGAGACCCAGTACTTC
- | TRBJ2-1 | TRBV7-9 | - | CASSPRDLYNEQFF | TGTGCCAGCAGCCCCCGGGACCTTTACAATGAGCAGTTCTTC
- | TRBJ2-2 | TRBV6-6 | - | CASSPLPGELFF | TGTGCCAGCAGTCCCCTCCCCGGGGAGCTGTTTTTT
TRBD1 | TRBJ2-3 | TRBV5-1 | - | CASRIQQGGTDTQYF | TGCGCCAGCAGGATTCAACAGGGGGGCACAGATACGCAGTATTTT
- | TRBJ1-5 | TRBV28 | once | CASTIFRDQPQHF | TGTGCCAGCACCATTTTCAGGGATCAGCCCCAGCATTTT